These T cell receptor beta chains were read from a single sample in a study of cytomegalovirus exposure and HLA in healthy donors. Generated by immunoSEQ multiplex PCR, the TCRdb table keeps only in-frame clones and is missing some. This table holds 250,000 or so clones, 80% to 95% found once. The sequenced sample consisted of PBMCs. Receptors were obtained from a girl aged 2 to 9 in good health and CMV-seronegative. Both conserved end residues are trimmed from each CDR3.

J gene	V gene	CDR3 protein
TRBJ1-2	TRBV6-5	ASSPDRANYRGYT
TRBJ2-3	TRBV5-1	ASSLGLAGTDTQY
TRBJ1-2	TRBV7-9	ASSFGQGLNYGYT
TRBJ2-7	TRBV6-5	ASSYTGGSYEQY
TRBJ2-2	TRBV5-1	ASGLAGVLDTGELF
TRBJ1-4	TRBV25-1	ASSEWAGNEKLF
TRBJ2-3	TRBV7-8	ASRVSHTQY
TRBJ2-7	TRBV13	ASTAGTGESEQY
TRBJ2-3	TRBV29-1	SARQPSTDTQY
TRBJ1-2	TRBV30	AWTGTGAYGYT
TRBJ1-5	TRBV7-2	ASEDSLGGVGNQPQH
TRBJ2-3	TRBV18	ASSPLGQGVTDTQY
TRBJ1-2	TRBV9	ASSLRQGAVPYYGYT
TRBJ2-5	TRBV29-1	SVEERGQIQETQY